Sequencing of this T cell receptor (beta chain) was carried out in a study of T cell responses to AZD1222 COVID-19 vaccine. Overall study findings and caveats: Among vaccine-associated CD4 TCRs, coverage spanned spike, with dominance at 160-218 and 743-854. Nearly half of spike-specific TCRs reportedly go after variant regions that carry no mutations. After two AZD1222 doses, spike-specific TCR breadth and depth rose versus day 0.

This table comes from immunoSEQ multiplex PCR, and its TCRdb copy is limited to in-frame clones, with some not included. The sample holds under 200,000 clones; approximately 90% are singletons and the top ten take about 3.6%. Germline V gives CDR1 LNHDA, CDR2 SQIVND (reference sequence). This CDR3 is 16 amino acids long. V dropped 7 bases and J dropped 5; count of bases not matched to a gene: 12. Turning to this clone: Its specificity is unknown.

This material consisted of peripheral blood, taken 28 days after the second dose of the MenACWY control vaccine. This receptor was identified in an adult who received the MenACWY meningococcal vaccine as a control. The J gene is TRBJ2-3, the V gene TRBV19, with TRBD1 matching 10 bases. Here the CDR3 reads CASMLGTGVSGDTQYF. CDR3 coding DNA: TGTGCCAGTATGCTCGGGACAGGGGTTTCTGGAGATACGCAGTATTTT.